A selection of T cell receptor beta chains follows, all from one sample in a study of T cell repertoires in cytomegalovirus infection. In TCRdb, the reads were re-called with MiXCR into one record per CDR3 protein. The sample shows 400,000 to 550,000 distinct CDR3 sequences, 11% of them seen only once. Sequencing was carried out using PBMCs. The origin of the receptors is a human donor in good health (CMV status not recorded). Some clones in this sample may be carry-over from other donors' samples. CDR3s include the opening cysteine and the closing phenylalanine or tryptophan. The D gene is left open where the match is weak. Size is omitted from some rows. Given values are once, few, many or a class for expanded clones.

V gene,clone size,J gene,D gene,CDR3 DNA,CDR3 protein
TRBV20-1,many,TRBJ2-5,.,TGCAGTGCTAGAGATGGAAAGAGGGGGGCCCGAGAGACCCAGTACTTC,CSARDGKRGARETQYF
TRBV9,.,TRBJ2-2,TRBD1,TGTGCCAGCAGCGCACGACAGGGGAACACCGGGGAGCTGTTTTTT,CASSARQGNTGELFF
TRBV19,.,TRBJ2-7,.,TGTGCCAGTAGAACCGGGACGGCATCCTACGAGCAGTACTTC,CASRTGTASYEQYF
TRBV9,many,TRBJ1-6,TRBD1,TGTGCCAGCAGCGTAGGCCCCGGGACAGGGAAGAATTCACCCCTCCACTTT,CASSVGPGTGKNSPLHF
TRBV6-2/TRBV6-3,many,TRBJ1-1,.,TGTGCCAGCAGTTATCAGGGGTCAGAAGCTTTCTTT,CASSYQGSEAFF
TRBV19,few,TRBJ1-5,.,TGTGCCAGTAGTAGGGTAGTTGGGAATCAGCCCCAGCATTTT,CASSRVVGNQPQHF
TRBV12-3/TRBV12-4,many,TRBJ2-7,TRBD1,TGTGCCAGCAGAACGGGACAGGGTTACGAGCAGTACTTC,CASRTGQGYEQYF
TRBV19,few,TRBJ1-2,.,TGTGCCGTTTCCGAGGGATATGGCTACACCTTC,CAVSEGYGYTF
TRBV3-1,few,TRBJ1-5,.,TGTGCCAGCAGCCAGTCAGGACAGCCCCAGCATTTT,CASSQSGQPQHF
TRBV7-2,many,TRBJ2-7,TRBD2,TGTGCCAGCAGCTACGGGAGGTTGAGGGAGCAGTACTTC,CASSYGRLREQYF
TRBV4-2,many,TRBJ1-5,TRBD1,TGTGCCAGCAGCCACGGACAGGGGGGCAATCAGCCCCAGCATTTT,CASSHGQGGNQPQHF
TRBV10-3,many,TRBJ2-7,TRBD2,TGTGCCACCTATAGCGGGACCCTCTCCTACGAGCAGTACTTC,CATYSGTLSYEQYF
TRBV7-9,once,TRBJ2-1,TRBD2,TGTGCCACGGGACTAGCGGGAGGGCAGGAGCAGTTCTTC,CATGLAGGQEQFF
TRBV2,few,TRBJ1-5,TRBD1,TGTGCCAGCAGTTTGGGACAGGGGTTTTATCAGCCCCAGCATTTT,CASSLGQGFYQPQHF
TRBV6-5,many,TRBJ2-1,.,TGTGCCAGCAGTTACGGGAGGAGGGTTTCCTACAATGAGCAGTTCTTC,CASSYGRRVSYNEQFF
TRBV5-1,.,TRBJ2-7,.,TGCGCCAGCAGCCCGGTGGGGGGCTCCTACGAGCAGTACTTC,CASSPVGGSYEQYF
TRBV10-3,.,TRBJ2-2,.,TGTGCCATCAGTGAATACGGGACCGGGGAGCTGTTTTTT,CAISEYGTGELFF
TRBV24-1,.,TRBJ2-1,.,TGTGCCACCAGTGACCATAACAGAGACACTAACCCCAATGAGCAGTTCTTC,CATSDHNRDTNPNEQFF
TRBV5-1,many,TRBJ1-1,.,TGCGCCAGCACCGAAACGGCAGGGGCGAACACTGAAGCTTTCTTT,CASTETAGANTEAFF
TRBV20-1,few,TRBJ2-7,.,TGCAGTGCTAGACGAACAGCCTACGAGCAGTACTTC,CSARRTAYEQYF
TRBV29-1,.,TRBJ1-1,.,TGCAGCGTTGAAGACCAGGGAAGTTTTAAAGCTTTCTTT,CSVEDQGSFKAFF
TRBV28,few,TRBJ1-6,.,TGTGCCAGCAGTTTGACCGGGGCGGGTTCACCCCTCCACTTT,CASSLTGAGSPLHF
TRBV19,.,TRBJ1-1,.,TGTGCCAGTAGTACGGACAGTACCTATGAAGCTTTCTTT,CASSTDSTYEAFF
TRBV12-3/TRBV12-4,many,TRBJ1-5,.,TGTGCCAGCAGTTTAGGACTAGGTCAGCCCCAGCATTTT,CASSLGLGQPQHF
TRBV28,few,TRBJ1-6,.,TGTGCCAGCAGTTTTCAGGGGCCGAACACTTCACCCCTCCACTTT,CASSFQGPNTSPLHF
TRBV5-1,.,TRBJ1-1,.,TGCGCCAGCAGCTTGGCTTTACAGATGAACACTGAAGCTTTCTTT,CASSLALQMNTEAFF
TRBV19,many,TRBJ2-3,.,TGTGCCAGTAGGGGCCTACAGTCCCACACAGATACGCAGTATTTT,CASRGLQSHTDTQYF
TRBV28,many,TRBJ2-2,TRBD2,TGTGCCAGCAGTCCCCCCGGACTAGCGGGATACACCGGGGAGCTGTTTTTT,CASSPPGLAGYTGELFF
TRBV12-3/TRBV12-4,many,TRBJ2-2,.,TGTGCCAGCAGTTTAAAGGAACAGGGGGAGCTGTTTTTT,CASSLKEQGELFF
TRBV10-3,many,TRBJ1-5,.,TGTGCCATCAGTGAGTCCCGAGGAGGCAATCAGCCCCAGCATTTT,CAISESRGGNQPQHF
TRBV20-1,.,TRBJ2-7,TRBD1,TGCAGTGCTAGAGCGCTGGGGACAGGGGTTTCTTCAGGGAGGGAGCAGTACTTC,CSARALGTGVSSGREQYF
TRBV10-3,many,TRBJ1-2,.,TGTGCCATCAGTGACGCAGGAGAGGCGGGCTACACCTTC,CAISDAGEAGYTF
TRBV12-3/TRBV12-4,.,TRBJ2-7,.,TGTGCCAGCAGCAACTCCGGGACTCCTAGCTCCTACGAGCAGTACTTC,CASSNSGTPSSYEQYF